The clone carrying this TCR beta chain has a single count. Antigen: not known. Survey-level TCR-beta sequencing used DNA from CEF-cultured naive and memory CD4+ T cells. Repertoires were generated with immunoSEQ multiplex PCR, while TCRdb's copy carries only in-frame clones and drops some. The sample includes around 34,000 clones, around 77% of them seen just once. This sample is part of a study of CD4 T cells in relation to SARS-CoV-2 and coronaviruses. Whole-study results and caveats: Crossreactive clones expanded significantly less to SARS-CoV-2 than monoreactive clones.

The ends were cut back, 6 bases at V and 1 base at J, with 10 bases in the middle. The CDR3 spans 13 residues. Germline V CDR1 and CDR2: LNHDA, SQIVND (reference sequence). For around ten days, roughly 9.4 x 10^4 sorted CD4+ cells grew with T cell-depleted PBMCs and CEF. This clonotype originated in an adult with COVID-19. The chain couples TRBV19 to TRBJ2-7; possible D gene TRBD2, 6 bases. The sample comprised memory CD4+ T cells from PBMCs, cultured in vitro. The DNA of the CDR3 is TGTGCCAGTAGGCCCGGGACTTCCTACGAGCAGTACTTC. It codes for CASRPGTSYEQYF. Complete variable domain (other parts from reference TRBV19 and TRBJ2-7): DGGITQSPKYLFRKEGQNVTLSCEQNLNHDAMYWYRQDPGQGLRLIYYSQIVNDFQKGDIAEGYSVSREKKESFPLTVTSAQKNPTAFYLCASRPGTSYEQYFGPGTRLTVT.